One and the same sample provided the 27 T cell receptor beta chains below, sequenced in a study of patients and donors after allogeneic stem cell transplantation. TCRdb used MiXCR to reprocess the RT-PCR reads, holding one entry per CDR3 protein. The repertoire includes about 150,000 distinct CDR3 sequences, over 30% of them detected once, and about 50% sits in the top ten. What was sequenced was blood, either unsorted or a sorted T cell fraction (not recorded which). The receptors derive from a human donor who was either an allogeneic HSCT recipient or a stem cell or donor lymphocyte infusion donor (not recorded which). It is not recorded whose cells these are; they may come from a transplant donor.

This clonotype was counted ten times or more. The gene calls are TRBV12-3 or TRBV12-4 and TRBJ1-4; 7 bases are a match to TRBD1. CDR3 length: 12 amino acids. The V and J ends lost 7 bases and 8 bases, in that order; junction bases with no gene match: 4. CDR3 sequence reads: CASTAGGEKLFF. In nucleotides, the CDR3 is TGTGCCAGCACGGCAGGGGGGGAAAAACTGTTTTTT.

CDR3 coding DNA: TGTGCCAGCAGTCCAGGGGATGGGGAGTTCTTC. It encodes CASSPGDGEFF. The chain links TRBV12-3 or TRBV12-4 to TRBJ2-1, with D maybe TRBD1 (6 bases). The V and J ends lost 5 bases and 14 bases respectively, with 13 bases between them. The CDR3 spans 11 residues.

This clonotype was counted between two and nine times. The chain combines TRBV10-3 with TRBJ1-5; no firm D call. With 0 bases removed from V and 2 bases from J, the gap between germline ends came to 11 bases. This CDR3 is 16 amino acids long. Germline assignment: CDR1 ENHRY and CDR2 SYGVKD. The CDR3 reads CAISESGGVGNQPQHF. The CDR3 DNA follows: TGTGCCATCAGTGAGTCGGGCGGGGTAGGCAATCAGCCCCAGCATTTT.

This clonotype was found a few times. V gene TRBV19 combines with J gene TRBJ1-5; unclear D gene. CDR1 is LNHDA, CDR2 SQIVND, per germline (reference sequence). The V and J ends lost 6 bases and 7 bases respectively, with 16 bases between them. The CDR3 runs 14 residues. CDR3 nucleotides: TGTGCCAGTAGCCGGAAGGAAGGGCTCCAGCCCCAGCATTTT. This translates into CASSRKEGLQPQHF.

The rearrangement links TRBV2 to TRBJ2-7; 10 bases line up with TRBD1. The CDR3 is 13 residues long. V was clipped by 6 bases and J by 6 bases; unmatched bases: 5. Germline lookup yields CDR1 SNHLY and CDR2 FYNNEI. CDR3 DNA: TGTGCCAGCAGGGACAGGGGGAGGACCGAGCAGTACTTC. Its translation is CASRDRGRTEQYF.

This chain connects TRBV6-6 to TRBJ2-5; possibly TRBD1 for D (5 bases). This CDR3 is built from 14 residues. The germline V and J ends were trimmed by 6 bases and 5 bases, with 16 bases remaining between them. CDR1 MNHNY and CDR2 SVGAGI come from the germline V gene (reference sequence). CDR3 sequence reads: CASSTTWGQETQYF. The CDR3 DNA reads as TGTGCCAGCAGCACGACATGGGGCCAGGAGACCCAGTACTTC.

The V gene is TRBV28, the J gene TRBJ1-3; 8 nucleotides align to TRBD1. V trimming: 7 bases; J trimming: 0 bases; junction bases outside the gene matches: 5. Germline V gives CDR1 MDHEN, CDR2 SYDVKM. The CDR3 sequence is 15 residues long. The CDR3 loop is CASISQGDSGNTIYF. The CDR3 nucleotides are TGTGCCAGCATTTCACAGGGGGACTCTGGAAACACCATATATTTT. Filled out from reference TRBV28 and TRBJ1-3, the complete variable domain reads DVKVTQSSRYLVKRTGEKVFLECVQDMDHENMFWYRQDPGLGLRLIYFSYDVKMKEKGDIPEGYSVSREKKERFSLILESASTNQTSMYLCASISQGDSGNTIYFGEGSWLTVV.

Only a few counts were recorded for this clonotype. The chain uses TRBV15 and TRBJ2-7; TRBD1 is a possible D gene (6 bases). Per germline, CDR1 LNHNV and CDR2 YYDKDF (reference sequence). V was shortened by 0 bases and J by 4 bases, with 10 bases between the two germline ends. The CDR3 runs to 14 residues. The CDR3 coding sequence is TGTGCCACCAGCAGAGATGGTAGGGGGTACGAGCAGTACGTC. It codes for CATSRDGRGYEQYV.

The CDR3 region has the DNA TGTGCCAGCAGTTCTGATAGGACTTTCGGAGAGACCCAGTACTTC. This codes for CASSSDRTFGETQYF. The chain combines TRBV2 with TRBJ2-5; D is perhaps TRBD2 (5 bases). The germline CDR1 and CDR2 sequences are SNHLY and FYNNEI. The length of the CDR3 is 15 residues. V was cut by 5 bases and J by 4 bases, with 17 bases left in between.

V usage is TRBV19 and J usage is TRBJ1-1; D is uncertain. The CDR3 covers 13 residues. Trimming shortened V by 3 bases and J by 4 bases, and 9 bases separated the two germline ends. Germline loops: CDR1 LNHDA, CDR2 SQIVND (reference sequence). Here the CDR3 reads CASSMIRSTEAFF. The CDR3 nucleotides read TGTGCCAGTAGTATGATCAGGAGCACTGAAGCTTTCTTT. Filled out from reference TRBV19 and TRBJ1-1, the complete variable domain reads DGGITQSPKYLFRKEGQNVTLSCEQNLNHDAMYWYRQDPGQGLRLIYYSQIVNDFQKGDIAEGYSVSREKKESFPLTVTSAQKNPTAFYLCASSMIRSTEAFFGQGTRLTVV.

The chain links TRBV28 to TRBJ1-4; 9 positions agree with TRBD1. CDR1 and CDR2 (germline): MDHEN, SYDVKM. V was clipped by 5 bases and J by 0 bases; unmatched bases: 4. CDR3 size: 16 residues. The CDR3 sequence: CASSATGGATNEKLFF. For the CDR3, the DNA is TGTGCCAGCAGTGCGACAGGGGGGGCAACTAATGAAAAACTGTTTTTT.

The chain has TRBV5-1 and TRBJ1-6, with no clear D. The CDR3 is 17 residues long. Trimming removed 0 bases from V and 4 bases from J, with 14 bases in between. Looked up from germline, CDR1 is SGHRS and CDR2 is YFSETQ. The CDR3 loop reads CASSLGGGEPYNSPLHF. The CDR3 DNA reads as TGCGCCAGCAGCTTGGGAGGCGGAGAACCTTATAATTCACCCCTCCACTTT.

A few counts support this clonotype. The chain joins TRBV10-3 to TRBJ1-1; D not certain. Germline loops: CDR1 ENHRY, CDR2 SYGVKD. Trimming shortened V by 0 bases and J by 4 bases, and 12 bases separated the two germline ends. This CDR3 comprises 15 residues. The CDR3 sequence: CAISESLRQLTEAFF. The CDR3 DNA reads TGTGCCATCAGTGAGTCTCTGCGGCAGCTCACTGAAGCTTTCTTT.

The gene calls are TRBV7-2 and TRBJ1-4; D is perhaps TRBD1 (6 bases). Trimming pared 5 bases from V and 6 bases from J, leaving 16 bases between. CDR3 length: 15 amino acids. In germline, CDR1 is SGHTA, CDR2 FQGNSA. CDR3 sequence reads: CASSPGGGGDEKLFF. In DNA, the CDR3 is TGTGCCAGCAGCCCCGGGGGGGGCGGGGATGAAAAACTGTTTTTT.

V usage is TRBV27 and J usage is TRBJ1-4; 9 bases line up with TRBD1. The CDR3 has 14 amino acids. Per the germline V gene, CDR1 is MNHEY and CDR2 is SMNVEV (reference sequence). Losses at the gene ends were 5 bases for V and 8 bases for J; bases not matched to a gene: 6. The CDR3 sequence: CASSHGQGREKLFF. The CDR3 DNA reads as TGTGCCAGCAGTCATGGACAGGGGAGGGAAAAACTGTTTTTT.

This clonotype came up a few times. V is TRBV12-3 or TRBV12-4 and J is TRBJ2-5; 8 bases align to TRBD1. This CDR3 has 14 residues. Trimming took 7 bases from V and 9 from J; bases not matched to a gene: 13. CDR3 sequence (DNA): TGTGCCAGCACCTTACCAGGGGGCGATGGTGCCCAGTACTTC. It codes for CASTLPGGDGAQYF.

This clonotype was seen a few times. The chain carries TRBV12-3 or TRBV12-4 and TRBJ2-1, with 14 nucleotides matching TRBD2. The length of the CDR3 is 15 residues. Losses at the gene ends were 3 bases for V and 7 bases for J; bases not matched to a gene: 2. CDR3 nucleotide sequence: TGTGCCAGCAGTTTTAGGACTAGCGGGGGGAATGAGCAGTTCTTC. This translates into CASSFRTSGGNEQFF.

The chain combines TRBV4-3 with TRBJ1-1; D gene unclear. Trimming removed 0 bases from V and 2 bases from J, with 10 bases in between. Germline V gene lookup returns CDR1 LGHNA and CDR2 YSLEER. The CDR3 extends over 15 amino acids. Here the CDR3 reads CASSQDPRPNTEAFF. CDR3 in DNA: TGCGCCAGCAGCCAAGACCCCAGACCCAACACTGAAGCTTTCTTT.

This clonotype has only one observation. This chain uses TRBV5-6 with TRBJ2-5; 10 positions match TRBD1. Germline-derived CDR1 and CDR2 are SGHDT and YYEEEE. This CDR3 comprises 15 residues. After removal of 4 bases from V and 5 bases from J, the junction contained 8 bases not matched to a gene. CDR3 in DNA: TGTGCCAGCAGCGCGGGACAGGGGTTTATGGAGACCCAGTACTTC. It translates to CASSAGQGFMETQYF. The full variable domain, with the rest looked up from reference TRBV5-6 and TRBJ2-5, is DAGVTQSPTHLIKTRGQQVTLRCSPKSGHDTVSWYQQALGQGPQFIFQYYEEEERQRGNFPDRFSGHQFPNYSSELNVNALLLGDSALYLCASSAGQGFMETQYFGPGTRLLVL.

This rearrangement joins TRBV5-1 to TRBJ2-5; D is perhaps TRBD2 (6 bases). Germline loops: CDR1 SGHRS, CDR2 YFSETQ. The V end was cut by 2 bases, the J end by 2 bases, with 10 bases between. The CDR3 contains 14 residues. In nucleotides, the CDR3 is TGCGCCAGCAGCTTAGGAAGCGGGCAAGAGACCCAGTACTTC. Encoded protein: CASSLGSGQETQYF.

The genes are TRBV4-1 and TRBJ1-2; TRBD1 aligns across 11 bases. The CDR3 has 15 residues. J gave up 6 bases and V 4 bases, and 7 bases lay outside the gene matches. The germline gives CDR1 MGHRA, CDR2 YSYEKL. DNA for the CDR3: TGCGCCAGCAGCCCAGGACAGGGGGCAGCCCATGGCTACACCTTC. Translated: CASSPGQGAAHGYTF.

The CDR3 sequence is CASSRPLGGESTDTQYF. The CDR3 DNA reads TGCGCCAGCAGCCGGCCCTTGGGCGGGGAGAGCACAGATACGCAGTATTTT. The chain recombines TRBV4-1 with TRBJ2-3, with D possibly matching TRBD2 (6 bases). Germline CDR1 and CDR2: MGHRA and YSYEKL. The CDR3 runs to 17 residues. V lost 4 bases and J lost 0, with 17 bases in between.

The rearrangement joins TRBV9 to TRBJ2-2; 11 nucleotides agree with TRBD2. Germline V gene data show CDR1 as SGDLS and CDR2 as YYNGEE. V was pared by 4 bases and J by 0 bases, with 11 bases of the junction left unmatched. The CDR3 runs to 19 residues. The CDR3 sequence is CASSNPSGGPLPNTGELFF. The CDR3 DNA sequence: TGTGCCAGCAGCAACCCTAGCGGGGGGCCGCTTCCGAACACCGGGGAGCTGTTTTTT.

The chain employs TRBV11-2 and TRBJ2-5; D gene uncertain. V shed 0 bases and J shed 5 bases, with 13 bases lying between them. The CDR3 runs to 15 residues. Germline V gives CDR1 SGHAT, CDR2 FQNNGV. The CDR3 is CASSLEKAGRETQYF. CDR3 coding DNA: TGTGCCAGCAGCTTAGAGAAGGCTGGTAGGGAGACCCAGTACTTC.

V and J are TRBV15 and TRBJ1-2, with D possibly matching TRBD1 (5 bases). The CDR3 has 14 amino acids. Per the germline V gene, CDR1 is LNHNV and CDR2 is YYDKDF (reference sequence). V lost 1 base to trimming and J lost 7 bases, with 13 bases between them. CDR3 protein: CATSRASLGGGYTF. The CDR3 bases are TGTGCCACCAGCAGAGCGAGTCTCGGGGGTGGCTACACCTTC.

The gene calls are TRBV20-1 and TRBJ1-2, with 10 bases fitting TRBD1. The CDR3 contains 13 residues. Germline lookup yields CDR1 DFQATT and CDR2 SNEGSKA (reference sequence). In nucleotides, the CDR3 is TGCATCCCCGGCGGGACAGGGGCCTATGGCTACACCTTC. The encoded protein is CIPGGTGAYGYTF.

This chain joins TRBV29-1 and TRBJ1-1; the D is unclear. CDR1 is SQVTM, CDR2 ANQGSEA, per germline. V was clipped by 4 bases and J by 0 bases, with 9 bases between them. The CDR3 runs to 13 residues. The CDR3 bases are TGCAGCGTTGTAGGTGTTATGAACACTGAAGCTTTCTTT. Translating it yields CSVVGVMNTEAFF.